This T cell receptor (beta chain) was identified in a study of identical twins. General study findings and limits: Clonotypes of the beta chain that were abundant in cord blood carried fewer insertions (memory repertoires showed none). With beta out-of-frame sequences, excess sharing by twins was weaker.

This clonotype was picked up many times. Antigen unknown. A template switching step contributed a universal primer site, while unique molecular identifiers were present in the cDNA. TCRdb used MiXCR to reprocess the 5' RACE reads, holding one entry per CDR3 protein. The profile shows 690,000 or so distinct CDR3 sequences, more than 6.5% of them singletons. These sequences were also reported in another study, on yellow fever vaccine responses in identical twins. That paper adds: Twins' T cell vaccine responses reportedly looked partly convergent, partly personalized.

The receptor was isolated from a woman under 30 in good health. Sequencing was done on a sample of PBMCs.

The CDR3 nucleotides read TGTGCCAGCAGTGAAGACGACACGAGCCGCTCCTACGAGCAGTACTTC. Translation gives CASSEDDTSRSYEQYF. V is TRBV25-1 and J is TRBJ2-7, with D unclear. The CDR3 length is 16 residues. Germline CDR1 reads MGHDK; CDR2 reads SYGVNS. V lost 2 bases, J lost 0 bases, and 14 bases lay in between.